The 3 T cell receptor beta chains reported below all come from one sample, sequenced in a study of OX40 agonist ivuxolimab in advanced cancers. The data were produced by immunoSEQ multiplex PCR, yet TCRdb's version contains in-frame clones alone and is incomplete. The table includes about 63,000 clones, 75% to 90% detected once. Sequenced material: CD4+ or CD8+ T cells sorted from blood, taken in a trial of the OX40 agonist ivuxolimab. The receptors come from an adult with an advanced solid tumor such as melanoma, head and neck, liver or kidney cancer.

The chain joins TRBV15 to TRBJ2-1; no firm D call. V lost 0 bases and J 8 bases, leaving 8 bases between the germline ends. Looked up from germline, CDR1 is LNHNV and CDR2 is YYDKDF (reference sequence). This CDR3 contains 13 residues. The CDR3 loop is CATSRDVGYEQFF. The CDR3 region has the DNA TGTGCCACCAGCAGAGATGTGGGTTATGAGCAGTTCTTC.

The gene calls are TRBV6-1 and TRBJ2-5; weak D call: TRBD1 (6 bases). The closer fit of TRBJ2-7 to the DNA end suggests the J call may be wrong. The CDR3 has 14 amino acids. Germline V gene sequence: CDR1 MNHNS, CDR2 SASEGT. The CDR3 loop reads CASSVTGATYEQYF. The CDR3, as DNA: TGTGCCAGCAGTGTGACAGGAGCGACCTACGAGCAGTACTTC.

This clone was seen only once. The gene calls are TRBV4-2 and TRBJ1-5; D gene unclear. Germline V CDR1 and CDR2: LGHNA, YNFKEQ. The CDR3 has 12 residues. With 4 bases removed from V and 9 bases from J, the gap between germline ends came to 10 bases. The CDR3 coding sequence is TGTGCCAGCAGCCGGGGTGGGATGCCCCAGCATTTT. Its protein is CASSRGGMPQHF.